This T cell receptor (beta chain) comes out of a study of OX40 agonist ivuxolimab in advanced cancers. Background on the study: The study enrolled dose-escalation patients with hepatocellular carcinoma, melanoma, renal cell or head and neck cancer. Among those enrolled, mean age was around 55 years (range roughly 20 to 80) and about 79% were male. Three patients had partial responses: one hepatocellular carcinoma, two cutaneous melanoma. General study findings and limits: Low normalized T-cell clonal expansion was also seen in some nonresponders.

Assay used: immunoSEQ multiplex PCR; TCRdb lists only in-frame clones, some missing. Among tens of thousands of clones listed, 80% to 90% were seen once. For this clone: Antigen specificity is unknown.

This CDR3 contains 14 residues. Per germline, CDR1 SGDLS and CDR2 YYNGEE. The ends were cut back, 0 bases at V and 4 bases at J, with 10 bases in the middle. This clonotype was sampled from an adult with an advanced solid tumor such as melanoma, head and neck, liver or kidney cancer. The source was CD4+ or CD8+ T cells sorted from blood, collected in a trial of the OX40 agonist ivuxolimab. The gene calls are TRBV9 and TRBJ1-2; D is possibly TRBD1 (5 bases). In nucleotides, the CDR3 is TGTGCCAGCAGCGTAGGCGGGGGAGGCTATGGCTACACCTTC. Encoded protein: CASSVGGGGYGYTF.